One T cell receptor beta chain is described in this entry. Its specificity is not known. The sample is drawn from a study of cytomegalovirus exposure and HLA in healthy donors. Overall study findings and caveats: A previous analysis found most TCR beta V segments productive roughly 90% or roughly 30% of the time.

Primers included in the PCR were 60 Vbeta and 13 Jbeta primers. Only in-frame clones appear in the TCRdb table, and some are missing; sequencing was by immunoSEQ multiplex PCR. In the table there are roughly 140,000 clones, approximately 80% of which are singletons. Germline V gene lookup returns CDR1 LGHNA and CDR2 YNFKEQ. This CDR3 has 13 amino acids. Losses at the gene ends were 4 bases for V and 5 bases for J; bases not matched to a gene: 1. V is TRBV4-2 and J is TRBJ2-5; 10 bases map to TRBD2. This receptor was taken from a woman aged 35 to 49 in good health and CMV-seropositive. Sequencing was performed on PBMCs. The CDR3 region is CASSPTSGETQYF. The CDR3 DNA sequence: TGTGCCAGCAGCCCGACTAGCGGGGAGACCCAGTACTTC.